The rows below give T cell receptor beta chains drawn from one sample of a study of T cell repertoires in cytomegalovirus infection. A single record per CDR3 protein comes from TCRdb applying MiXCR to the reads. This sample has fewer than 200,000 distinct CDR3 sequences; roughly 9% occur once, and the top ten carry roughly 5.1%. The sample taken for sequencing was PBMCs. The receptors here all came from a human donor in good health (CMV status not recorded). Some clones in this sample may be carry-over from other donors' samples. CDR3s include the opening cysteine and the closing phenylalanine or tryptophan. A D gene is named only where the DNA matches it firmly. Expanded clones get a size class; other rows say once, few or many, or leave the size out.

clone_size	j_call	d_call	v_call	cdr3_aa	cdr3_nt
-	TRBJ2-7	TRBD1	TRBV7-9	CASSLWGQQFSYEQYF	TGTGCCAGCAGCTTATGGGGACAGCAATTCTCCTACGAGCAGTACTTC
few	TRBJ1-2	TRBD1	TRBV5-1	CASSFQQGANGYTF	TGCGCCAGCAGCTTCCAACAGGGGGCTAATGGCTACACCTTC
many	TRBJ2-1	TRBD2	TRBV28	CASSPPRGVGEQFF	TGTGCCAGCAGTCCCCCCCGGGGGGTTGGCGAGCAGTTCTTC
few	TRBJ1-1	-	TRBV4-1	CASSQANRGMNTEAFF	TGCGCCAGCAGCCAAGCCAACAGAGGGATGAACACTGAAGCTTTCTTT
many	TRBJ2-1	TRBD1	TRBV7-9	CASSPPGGEQFF	TGTGCCAGCAGCCCCCCAGGGGGAGAGCAGTTCTTC
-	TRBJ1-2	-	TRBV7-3	CASSLNGLGGYTF	TGTGCCAGCAGCTTAAACGGGTTGGGGGGCTACACCTTC
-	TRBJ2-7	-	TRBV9	CASSVRDGLSYEQYF	TGTGCCAGCAGCGTCCGGGACGGCCTCTCCTACGAGCAGTACTTC
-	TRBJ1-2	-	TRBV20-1	CSARDLTNYGYTF	TGCAGTGCTAGAGATCTGACCAACTATGGCTACACCTTC
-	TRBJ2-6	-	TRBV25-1	CASSEVRTVDSGANVLTF	TGTGCCAGCAGTGAAGTCAGGACAGTAGACTCTGGGGCCAACGTCCTGACTTTC
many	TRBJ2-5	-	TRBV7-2	CASSLGIEEETQYF	TGTGCCAGCAGCTTAGGCATCGAGGAAGAGACCCAGTACTTC
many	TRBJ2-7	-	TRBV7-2	CASSLGTIRGYEQYF	TGTGCCAGCAGCTTAGGTACAATAAGGGGCTACGAGCAGTACTTC
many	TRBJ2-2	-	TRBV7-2	CARGDTGELFF	TGTGCCAGGGGAGACACCGGGGAGCTGTTTTTT
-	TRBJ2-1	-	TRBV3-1	CASSQDHRVYNEQFF	TGTGCCAGCAGCCAAGATCATAGGGTCTACAATGAGCAGTTCTTC
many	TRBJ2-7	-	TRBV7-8	CASSPPRAGPAEQYF	TGTGCCAGCAGCCCCCCTAGAGCAGGGCCGGCCGAGCAGTACTTC
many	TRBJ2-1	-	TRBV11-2	CASSLRGDFSYNEQFF	TGTGCCAGCAGCCTCCGAGGGGACTTCTCCTACAATGAGCAGTTCTTC
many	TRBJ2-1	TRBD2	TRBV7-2	CASSFWAGVFYNEQFF	TGTGCCAGCAGCTTTTGGGCGGGAGTGTTCTACAATGAGCAGTTCTTC
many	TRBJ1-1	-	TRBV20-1	CSASSLLHMNTEAFF	TGCAGTGCTAGTTCGTTGCTCCACATGAACACTGAAGCTTTCTTT
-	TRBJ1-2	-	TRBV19	CASSAGTPYGYTF	TGTGCCAGTAGTGCAGGGACACCGTATGGCTACACCTTC
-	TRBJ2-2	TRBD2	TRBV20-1	CSAPPEAGGRTGELFF	TGCAGTGCTCCCCCCGAGGCGGGGGGGCGCACCGGGGAGCTGTTTTTT
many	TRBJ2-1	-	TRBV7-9	CASSRGVSSTDEQFF	TGTGCCAGCAGCCGAGGGGTATCCTCCACCGATGAGCAGTTCTTC
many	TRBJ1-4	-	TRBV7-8	CASSLVETGKLFF	TGTGCCAGCAGCTTAGTAGAGACCGGAAAACTGTTTTTT
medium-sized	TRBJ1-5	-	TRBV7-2	CASSLAGGNQPQHF	TGTGCCAGCAGCTTAGCTGGCGGTAATCAGCCCCAGCATTTT
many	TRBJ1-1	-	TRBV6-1	CASSEVLRGGLFAEAFF	TGTGCCAGCAGTGAAGTTCTCAGGGGCGGGTTGTTCGCTGAAGCTTTCTTT
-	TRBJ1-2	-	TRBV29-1	CSVEEPGSYGYTF	TGCAGCGTTGAAGAGCCAGGGTCTTATGGCTACACCTTC
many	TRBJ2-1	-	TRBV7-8	CASSFRERDEQFF	TGTGCCAGCAGCTTCCGGGAAAGAGATGAGCAGTTCTTC
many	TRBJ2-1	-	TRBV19	CASLAGWSNEQFF	TGTGCCAGTCTGGCAGGGTGGTCCAATGAGCAGTTCTTC
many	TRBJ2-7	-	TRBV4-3	CASSQGISGQNYEQYF	TGCGCCAGCAGCCAAGGGATCTCAGGACAGAACTACGAGCAGTACTTC
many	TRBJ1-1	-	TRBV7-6	CASSLSPFVEAFF	TGTGCCAGCAGCTTATCCCCTTTCGTCGAAGCTTTCTTT